There are a few counts of the clone carrying this TCR beta chain. These data belong to a study of shared clonotypes between healthy human individuals. Study-level information: Used for every donor were three CD4 naive, three CD4 memory, two CD8 naive and one CD8 memory plate.

TCRdb's copy holds only in-frame clones and misses some; the assay was immunoSEQ multiplex PCR. The data show about a million clones, approximately 75% seen once. The investigators split CD4+ cells into a CD45RA+ naive subset and a CD45RA-negative memory subset. This CDR3 contains 15 residues. With V trimmed by 6 bases and J by 0 bases, 7 bases remained unmatched. CDR1 is MDHEN and CDR2 is SYDVKM in the germline V gene. The receptor was isolated from a young man in good health. Some clones in this sample may be carry-over from other donors' samples. The chain couples TRBV28 to TRBJ1-1; 7 bases align to TRBD1. Sequencing used memory CD4+ T cells from PBMCs. The subset: CD45RA-negative fraction. This chain's CDR3 is CASRDTGQLNTEAFF. CDR3 bases: TGTGCCAGCAGGGACACGGGACAGCTGAACACTGAAGCTTTCTTT.